These 2 T cell receptor beta chains were sequenced from one sample in a study of blood T cell repertoires in COVID-19 (dated by TCRdb to the early 2020s). Library prep was done by the immunoSEQ multiplex PCR assay. The table comes from immuneACCESS by way of TCRdb, which keeps in-frame sequences with V and J called. Part of the clones is missing from these tables; in studies checked, under half for an unresolved V gene and the rest for unknown reasons. The sample has about 190,000 clones on record, 80% to 85% of them singletons. The ten largest clones capture less than 20% of the sample. Material for sequencing was peripheral blood. These receptors were taken from a human donor in a cohort sampled during active COVID-19.

This chain links TRBV19 with TRBJ2-7; maybe TRBD2 (6 bases). CDR1 LNHDA and CDR2 SQIVND come from the germline V gene (reference sequence). This CDR3 has 13 residues. V was pared by 5 bases and J by 7 bases, with 15 bases between. The CDR3 nucleotides read TGTGCCAGTAGTTTCGGGGGATCGGGGGAGCAGTACTTC. Translated: CASSFGGSGEQYF. Full variable domain (rest looked up from reference TRBV19 and TRBJ2-7): DGGITQSPKYLFRKEGQNVTLSCEQNLNHDAMYWYRQDPGQGLRLIYYSQIVNDFQKGDIAEGYSVSREKKESFPLTVTSAQKNPTAFYLCASSFGGSGEQYFGPGTRLTVT.

V is TRBV6-2 or TRBV6-3 and J is TRBJ2-5; D perhaps matches TRBD2 (6 bases). From germline, CDR1 is MNHEY and CDR2 SVGEGT. CDR3 length: 15 residues. The V end lost 1 base, the J end lost 3 bases, and 12 bases lay between the germline ends. The CDR3 nucleotides read TGTGCCAGCAGTTACTTCGCGGGGATTAAAGAGACCCAGTACTTC. Translating gives CASSYFAGIKETQYF.